This T cell receptor (beta chain) appears in the sequencing data of a study of blood T cell repertoires in COVID-19. Study background: Material from acute and convalescent COVID-19 was sourced from the United States, Italy and Spain. The analysed material was cDNA or gDNA that came from T cells, B-cell-depleted T cells, or PBMCs.

Germline V gene data show CDR1 as MNHEY and CDR2 as SMNVEV (reference sequence). This CDR3 contains 13 residues. V trimming: 5 bases; J trimming: 4 bases; junction bases outside the gene matches: 4. Original analysis: The assay estimated nucleated cells by amplifying reference gene primers. Method: immunoSEQ multiplex PCR; TCRdb's copy keeps in-frame clones and lacks some. V and J calls plus clone size are reproduced from that table; the DNA served to infer D and trimming. The sample records around 250,000 clones, about four fifths being singletons. The sequencing input was peripheral blood. This receptor was obtained from a woman aged 18-29 years with acute or convalescent COVID-19. V gene TRBV27 combines with J gene TRBJ2-7; TRBD2 matches 8 bases. The CDR3 nucleotides are TGTGCCAGCAGTCCGGGACTAGGGTACGAGCAGTACTTC. Protein product: CASSPGLGYEQYF.